This TCR beta chain was observed in a study of T cell responses to AZD1222 COVID-19 vaccine. About the research overall: The study pooled second doses at about 4 or about 12 weeks. General study results and limits: Only a handful of AZD1222 recipients, six or seven in all, had baseline seropositivity. Spike as a whole was targeted by vaccine-associated CD4 TCRs, dominant at 160-218 and 743-854. Mostly white British, mostly female donors; authors suggested clonal diversity may be underestimated.

In the case of this clone: Its antigen is undetermined.

TCRdb keeps only in-frame clones here, not all; method: immunoSEQ multiplex PCR. The table records tens of thousands of clones, 88% of them present only once. This CDR3 contains 17 residues. CDR1 and CDR2 from the germline V gene are LNHNV and YYDKDF (reference sequence). V dropped 0 bases and J dropped 4 bases, with 18 bases sitting between them. Sequencing was performed on peripheral blood, taken on day 0 of AZD1222 vaccination. The clonotype was recovered from an adult in good health. The J gene is TRBJ2-5, the V gene TRBV15; the D gene is possibly TRBD2 (6 bases). CDR3 residues: CATSRDRQGRGLETQYF. CDR3 DNA: TGTGCCACCAGCAGAGATCGCCAGGGCCGGGGGTTAGAGACCCAGTACTTC.